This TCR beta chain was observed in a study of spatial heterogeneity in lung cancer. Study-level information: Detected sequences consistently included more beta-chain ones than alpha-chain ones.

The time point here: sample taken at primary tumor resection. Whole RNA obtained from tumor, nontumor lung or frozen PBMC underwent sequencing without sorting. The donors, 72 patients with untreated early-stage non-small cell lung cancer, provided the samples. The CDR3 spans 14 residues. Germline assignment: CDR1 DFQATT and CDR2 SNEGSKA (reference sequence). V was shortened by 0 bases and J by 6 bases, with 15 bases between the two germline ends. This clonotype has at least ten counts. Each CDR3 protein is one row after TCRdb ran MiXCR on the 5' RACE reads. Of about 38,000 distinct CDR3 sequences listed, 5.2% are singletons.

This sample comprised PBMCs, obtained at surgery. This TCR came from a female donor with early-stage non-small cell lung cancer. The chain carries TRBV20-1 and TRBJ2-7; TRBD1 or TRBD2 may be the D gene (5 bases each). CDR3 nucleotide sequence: TGCAGTGCTAGAGATTTGGGGGATGCTACCGAGCAGTACTTC. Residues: CSARDLGDATEQYF.